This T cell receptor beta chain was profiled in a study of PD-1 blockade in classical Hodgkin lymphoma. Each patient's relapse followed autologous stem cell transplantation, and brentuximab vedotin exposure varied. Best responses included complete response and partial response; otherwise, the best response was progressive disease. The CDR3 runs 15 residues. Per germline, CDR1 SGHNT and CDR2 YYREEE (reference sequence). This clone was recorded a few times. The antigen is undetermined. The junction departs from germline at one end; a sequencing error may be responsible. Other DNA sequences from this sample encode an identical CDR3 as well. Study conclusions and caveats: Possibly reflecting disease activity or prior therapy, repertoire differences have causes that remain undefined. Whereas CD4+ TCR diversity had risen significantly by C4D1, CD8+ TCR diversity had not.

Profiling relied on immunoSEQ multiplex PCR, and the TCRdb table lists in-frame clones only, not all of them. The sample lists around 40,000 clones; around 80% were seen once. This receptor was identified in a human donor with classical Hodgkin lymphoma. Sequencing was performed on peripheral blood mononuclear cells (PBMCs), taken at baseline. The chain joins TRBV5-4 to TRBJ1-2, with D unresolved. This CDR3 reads CASSQGYGHPYGYTF. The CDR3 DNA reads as TGCGCCAGCAGCCAAGGGTATGGGCACCCCTATGGCTACACCTTC.